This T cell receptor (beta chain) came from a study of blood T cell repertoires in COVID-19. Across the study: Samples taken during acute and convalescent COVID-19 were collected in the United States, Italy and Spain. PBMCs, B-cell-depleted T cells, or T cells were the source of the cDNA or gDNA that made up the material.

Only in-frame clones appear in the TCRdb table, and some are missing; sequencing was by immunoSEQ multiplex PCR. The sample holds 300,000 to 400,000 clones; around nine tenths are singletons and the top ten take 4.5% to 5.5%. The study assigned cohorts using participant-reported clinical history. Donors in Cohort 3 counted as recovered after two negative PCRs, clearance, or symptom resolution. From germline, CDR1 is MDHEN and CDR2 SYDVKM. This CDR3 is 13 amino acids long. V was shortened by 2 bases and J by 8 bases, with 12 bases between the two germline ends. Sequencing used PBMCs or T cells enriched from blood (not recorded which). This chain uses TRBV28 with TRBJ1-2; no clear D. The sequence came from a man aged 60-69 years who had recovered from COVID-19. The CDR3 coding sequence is TGTGCCAGCAGTTTAATTGGCCGGGGAGGCTACACCTTC. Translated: CASSLIGRGGYTF.